This T cell receptor (beta chain) was identified during a study of cytomegalovirus exposure and HLA in healthy donors. Germline V gene lookup returns CDR1 LNHDA and CDR2 SQIVND (reference sequence). V shed 7 bases, J shed 7 bases, and the junction held 8 bases outside the gene matches. This CDR3 spans 15 amino acids. The study ran its PCR with 60 Vbeta and 13 Jbeta primers. The data were produced by immunoSEQ multiplex PCR, yet TCRdb's version contains in-frame clones alone and is incomplete. The data show some 98,000 clones, roughly 81% seen once. This chain uses TRBV19 with TRBJ1-6; 9 bases fit TRBD1. The origin of this receptor is a man aged 35-49 years in good health and CMV-seronegative. The specimen was PBMCs. CDR3 amino acids: CASNTGTGCNSPLHF. The CDR3 coding sequence is TGTGCCAGTAACACCGGGACAGGGTGCAATTCACCCCTCCACTTT.